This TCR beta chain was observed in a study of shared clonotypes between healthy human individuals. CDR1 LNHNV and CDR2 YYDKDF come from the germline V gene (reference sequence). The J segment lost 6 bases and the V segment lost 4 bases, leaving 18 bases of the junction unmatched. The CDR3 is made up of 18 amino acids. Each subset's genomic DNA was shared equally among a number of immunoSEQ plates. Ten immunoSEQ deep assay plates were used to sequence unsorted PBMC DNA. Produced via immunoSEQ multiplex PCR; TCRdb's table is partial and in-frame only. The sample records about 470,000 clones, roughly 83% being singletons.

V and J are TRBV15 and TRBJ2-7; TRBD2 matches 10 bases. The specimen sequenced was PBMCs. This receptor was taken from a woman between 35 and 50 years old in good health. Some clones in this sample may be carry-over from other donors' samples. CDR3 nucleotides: TGTGCCACCAGCACCTCCGACAGTCCTAGGGGACTAGCGTTCGAGCAGTACTTC. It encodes CATSTSDSPRGLAFEQYF.